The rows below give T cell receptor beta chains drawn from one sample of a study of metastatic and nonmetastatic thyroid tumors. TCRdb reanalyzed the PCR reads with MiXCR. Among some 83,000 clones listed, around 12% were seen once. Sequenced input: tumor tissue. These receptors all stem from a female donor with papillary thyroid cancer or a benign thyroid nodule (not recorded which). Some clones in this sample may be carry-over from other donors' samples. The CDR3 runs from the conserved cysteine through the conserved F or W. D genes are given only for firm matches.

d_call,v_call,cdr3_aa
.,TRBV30,CAWSQGGSNQPQHF
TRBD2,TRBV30,CAWKTSVGGRAKNIQYF
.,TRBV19,CASRGHPDYEQYF
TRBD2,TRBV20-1,CSASASGGGEDTQYF
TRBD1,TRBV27,CASSLYRGDQPQHF
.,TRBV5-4,CASSLARKDGTYPEQYF
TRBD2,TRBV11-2,CASSLAGAQYF
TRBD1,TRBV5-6,CASSLRTGRNYGYTF
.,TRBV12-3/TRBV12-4,CASSRGFGYGYTF
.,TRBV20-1,CSARVSGPDTQYF
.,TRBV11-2,CASSLKTNTGELLF
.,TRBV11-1,CAGSPGDSGANVLTF
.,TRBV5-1,CASSLDGRPQETQYF
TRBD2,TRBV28,CASSFTSGTTDTQYF
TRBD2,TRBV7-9,CASSSSGRETQYF
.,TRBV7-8,CASSLGGPTEAFF
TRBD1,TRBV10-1,CASSLGQGHGYTF
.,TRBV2,CASSKADGQTQYF
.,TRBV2,CASSDSGEQFF
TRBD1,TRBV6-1,CASSAVDRVNEKLFF
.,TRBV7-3,CASSPLRRRNEQFF
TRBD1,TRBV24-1,CATSDPGQAPYEQYF
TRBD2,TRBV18,CASSPQLAGVTDTQYF
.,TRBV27,CASPCRGPLYNEQFF
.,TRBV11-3,CASSLDRLQGSSGYTF
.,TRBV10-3,CAISEVQGNTIYF
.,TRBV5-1,CASSAQDTQYF
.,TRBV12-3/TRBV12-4,CASSLGGPNEQFF
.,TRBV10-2,CASKRDFNQPQHF
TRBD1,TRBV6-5,CASSYGQANYEQYF
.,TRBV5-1,CASSPGHSTDTQYF
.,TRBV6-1,CASSNRLGQAGELFF
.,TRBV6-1,CASSDDSPYEQYF
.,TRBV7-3,CASSLMQGGRETKYF
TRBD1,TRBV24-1,CATSDFSGTGEETQYF
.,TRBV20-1,CSAKAFVQGGTITDTQYF